This TCR beta chain came from a study of cytotoxic CD8 clonotypes in ibrutinib-treated CLL. Study in general: Partial responses numbered around 24 and complete responses 2; after a median about six years, approximately 14 stayed remitted and around 12 progressed. General study points: Baseline clonality, above age-matched healthy donor levels, tracked circulating CD8+ T-cell counts.

About 2 micrograms of genomic DNA from cryopreserved PBMCs went into TCR beta libraries. The V end was cut by 8 bases, the J end by 3 bases, with 10 bases between. The CDR3 is 11 amino acids. CDR1 is DFQATT, CDR2 SNEGSKA, per germline (reference sequence). Concerning this clone itself: What it binds is not known.

Depth targeted 1 in 200,000 to 1 in 1 million T cells, averaging around 10x coverage per clonotype. The assay was immunoSEQ multiplex PCR, and TCRdb's table has in-frame clones only and misses some. Of roughly 200,000 clones listed, over 65% are singletons. Material: PBMCs, obtained after 12 months of ibrutinib treatment. The V and J genes are TRBV20-1 and TRBJ1-1; D uncertain. The source of this sequence is a human donor with chronic lymphocytic leukemia. Here the CDR3 reads CSTDGHTEAFF. The CDR3 DNA reads TGCAGTACTGACGGCCACACTGAAGCTTTCTTT.